A single sample is the source of the 7 T cell receptor beta chains below, sequenced in a study of monozygotic twins with inflammatory bowel disease. TCRdb reanalyzed the 5' RACE reads and collapses them to one entry per CDR3 protein, without DNA. Found here are 90,000 to 110,000 distinct CDR3 sequences; the top ten clones hold under 15%. Sequencing was performed on blood. All receptors come from a human donor with ulcerative colitis or Crohn's disease, or a healthy co-twin of an affected twin (not recorded which).

This sequence joins TRBV6-1 and TRBJ2-7; as DNA is missing, the TRBD1 call by TCRdb cannot be tested. CDR1 and CDR2 (germline): MNHNS, SASEGT. The CDR3 runs to 14 residues. Here the CDR3 reads CASSEQGDSYEQYF.

This chain joins TRBV20-1 and TRBJ2-7; TCRdb proposes TRBD2, but this gene call is untestable without DNA. The length of the CDR3 is 12 residues. The germline gives CDR1 DFQATT, CDR2 SNEGSKA (reference sequence). CDR3 region: CSARAETYEQYF.

The chain uses TRBV5-1 and TRBJ1-3; TCRdb outputs TRBD1, but without DNA this stays unchecked. The CDR3 extends over 19 amino acids. Germline V gene lookup returns CDR1 SGHRS and CDR2 YFSETQ. CDR3 in amino acids: CASSLTGQGLRDSGNTIYF.

The chain employs TRBV5-6 and TRBJ2-1. The CDR3 runs 11 residues. Germline CDR1 SGHDT, CDR2 YYEEEE. CDR3 sequence: CASSLFSEQFF.

The chain couples TRBV20-1 to TRBJ1-1; TCRdb names TRBD1, which stays unverified in the absence of DNA. CDR1 and CDR2 (germline): DFQATT, SNEGSKA (reference sequence). There are 13 residues in the CDR3. This CDR3 reads CSARRQGDTEAFF.

The chain carries TRBV15 and TRBJ2-3; without DNA, the TCRdb call of TRBD2 cannot be checked. CDR1 LNHNV and CDR2 YYDKDF come from the germline V gene (reference sequence). The CDR3 extends over 18 amino acids. The CDR3: CATSRAFGTSGTADTQYF.

V usage is TRBV5-1 and J usage is TRBJ2-1. Germline V gives CDR1 SGHRS, CDR2 YFSETQ. The CDR3 runs to 15 residues. The chain's CDR3 is CASSLEVGSYNEQFF. The whole variable domain, filled in from reference TRBV5-1 and TRBJ2-1, reads KAGVTQTPRYLIKTRGQQVTLSCSPISGHRSVSWYQQTPGQGLQFLFEYFSETQRNKGNFPGRFSGRQFSNSRSEMNVSTLELGDSALYLCASSLEVGSYNEQFFGPGTRLTVL.